The 27 T cell receptor beta chains reported below all come from one sample, sequenced in a study of blood T cell repertoires in COVID-19. Method: immunoSEQ multiplex PCR; TCRdb's copy keeps in-frame clones and lacks some. The sample lists around 450,000 clones; around nine tenths were seen once. The material sequenced was peripheral blood. All receptors come from a woman aged 25 to 39 with acute or convalescent COVID-19.

V is TRBV21-1 and J is TRBJ1-4. TRBV21-1 has pseudogene status. The CDR3 has 18 amino acids. The CDR3 nucleotides read TGTGCCAGCAGCAATTTAGCGGGGACCCGCGTCAAGGGTGAAAAACTGTTTTTT. Its protein is CASSNLAGTRVKGEKLFF.

The gene calls are TRBV7-9 and TRBJ2-2, with D maybe TRBD2 (6 bases). V was shortened by 5 bases and J by 5 bases, with 15 bases between the two germline ends. Germline CDR1 reads SEHNR; CDR2 reads FQNEAQ (reference sequence). CDR3 length: 15 amino acids. The CDR3 is CASSAKSGVTGELFF. The CDR3 bases are TGTGCCAGCAGCGCAAAATCGGGGGTAACCGGGGAGCTGTTTTTT.

V usage is TRBV9 and J usage is TRBJ1-2; D remains unclear. V lost 3 bases to trimming and J lost 8 bases, with 8 bases between them. The CDR3 extends over 11 amino acids. The V gene's germline CDR1 is SGDLS and CDR2 YYNGEE. The DNA of the CDR3 is TGTGCCAGCAGCGGAGAGGGCGGCTACACCTTC. Its translation: CASSGEGGYTF.

The chain carries TRBV7-9 and TRBJ2-1, with D perhaps matching TRBD2 (5 bases). CDR1 SEHNR and CDR2 FQNEAQ come from the germline V gene (reference sequence). V was pared by 7 bases and J by 0 bases, with 16 bases between. This CDR3 has 16 amino acids. CDR3 in DNA: TGTGCCAGCACCGACTACGGGATGAGCTCCTACAATGAGCAGTTCTTC. This codes for CASTDYGMSSYNEQFF.

The chain combines TRBV11-2 with TRBJ2-1; TRBD2 matches 8 bases. There are 16 residues in the CDR3. CDR1 and CDR2 from the germline V gene are SGHAT and FQNNGV. With V trimmed by 1 base and J by 2 bases, 4 bases remained unmatched. The CDR3 nucleotides are TGTGCCAGCAGCTTAGCTGGCGGGGGGCCCTACAATGAGCAGTTCTTC. Its translation is CASSLAGGGPYNEQFF.

The CDR3 sequence is CTSRHGIRNEKLFF. The CDR3 DNA reads as TGCACCAGCAGGCACGGGATCCGAAATGAAAAACTGTTTTTT. V is TRBV1 and J is TRBJ1-4. TRBV1 is recorded as a pseudogene. This CDR3 has 14 amino acids.

The chain links TRBV11-2 to TRBJ2-1; perhaps TRBD2 as D (5 bases). CDR3 size: 13 residues. The V end lost 8 bases, the J end lost 10 bases, and 18 bases lay between the germline ends. Germline V gene lookup returns CDR1 SGHAT and CDR2 FQNNGV. In DNA, the CDR3 is TGTGCCAGCGCCCCCACTAGAGTTGGGGAGCAGTTCTTC. It translates to CASAPTRVGEQFF.

The chain couples TRBV7-9 to TRBJ2-3; a possible D gene is TRBD2 (6 bases). The CDR3 is 13 amino acids. The ends were cut back, 7 bases at V and 2 bases at J, with 10 bases in the middle. Germline CDR1 reads SEHNR; CDR2 reads FQNEAQ (reference sequence). CDR3 coding DNA: TGTGCCAGCATCCCGCGGGACACAGATACGCAGTATTTT. It translates to CASIPRDTDTQYF.

The V call is TRBV12-5, the J call TRBJ1-1, with 8 nucleotides matching TRBD1. Germline trimming cut 2 bases from V and 11 bases from J; bases unmatched to any gene: 4. CDR1 and CDR2 (germline): LGHNT, FRNRAP. The CDR3 consists of 12 residues. CDR3 region: CASGLIRQGAFF. CDR3 nucleotides: TGTGCTAGTGGTTTGATCCGACAGGGGGCTTTCTTT.

The V gene is TRBV6-1, the J gene TRBJ2-3; D is undetermined. The germline CDR1 and CDR2 sequences are MNHNS and SASEGT. The CDR3 is 13 residues long. V was pared by 10 bases and J by 4 bases, with 15 bases between. The CDR3 region has the DNA TGTGCCACCCGTTATTTCAGTGCAGATACGCAGTATTTT. Its translation: CATRYFSADTQYF.

The V and J genes are TRBV30 and TRBJ1-1; maybe TRBD1 (6 bases). There are 17 residues in the CDR3. Germline CDR1 reads GTSNPN; CDR2 reads SVGIG (reference sequence). The V gene lost 0 bases and the J gene lost 1 base, with 18 bases spanning the gap. The CDR3 is CAWSVSVRRGGNTEAFF. The CDR3 region has the DNA TGTGCCTGGAGTGTATCTGTTCGAAGGGGGGGGAACACTGAAGCTTTCTTT.

CDR3 sequence reads: CASSPAPGQGFRVAFF. For the CDR3, the DNA is TGTGCCAGCAGTCCGGCTCCGGGACAGGGGTTTAGGGTCGCTTTCTTT. This chain links TRBV28 with TRBJ1-1, with TRBD1 identical over 10 bases. Trimming cost V 5 bases and J 11 bases; bases outside gene matches: 17. Germline V gene sequence: CDR1 MDHEN, CDR2 SYDVKM. The length of the CDR3 is 16 residues. Full variable domain (remainder filled in from reference TRBV28 and TRBJ1-1): DVKVTQSSRYLVKRTGEKVFLECVQDMDHENMFWYRQDPGLGLRLIYFSYDVKMKEKGDIPEGYSVSREKKERFSLILESASTNQTSMYLCASSPAPGQGFRVAFFGQGTRLTVV.

The V call is TRBV2, the J call TRBJ2-5; 8 bases map to TRBD2. The V gene end was trimmed by 6 bases and the J gene end by 5 bases; junction bases not matched to a gene: 8. Germline CDR1 reads SNHLY; CDR2 reads FYNNEI. This CDR3 is 14 amino acids long. The CDR3 sequence: CASRTAGGWETQYF. DNA of the CDR3: TGTGCCAGCAGGACGGCGGGAGGCTGGGAGACCCAGTACTTC.

J is TRBJ1-1 and V is TRBV11-2; D gene ambiguous. Germline-derived CDR1 and CDR2 are SGHAT and FQNNGV. The CDR3 is made up of 15 amino acids. Trimming cost V 4 bases and J 0 bases, with 12 bases left between them. The CDR3 loop reads CASSSYRPLNTEAFF. DNA for the CDR3: TGTGCCAGCAGCTCCTACAGACCTTTGAACACTGAAGCTTTCTTT.

The chain joins TRBV3-1 (or the pseudogene TRBV3-2) to TRBJ2-7; 9 positions match TRBD1. This CDR3 spans 19 amino acids. J lost 6 bases, V lost 1 base, and 19 bases had no gene match. Germline values: CDR1 LGHDT, CDR2 YNNKEL (reference sequence). CDR3 residues: CASSQGMGTGRLFLSEQYF. The CDR3 bases are TGTGCCAGCAGCCAAGGGATGGGGACAGGGCGTCTATTTCTGTCCGAGCAGTACTTC.

This chain joins TRBV4-1 and TRBJ1-2; 7 positions match TRBD1. Germline V CDR1 and CDR2: MGHRA, YSYEKL. The CDR3 runs to 17 residues. V shed 4 bases and J 4 bases; nucleotides not matched to a gene: 15. CDR3 in amino acids: CASSRSPRDSETYGYTF. The CDR3 DNA reads TGCGCCAGCAGCCGATCCCCCCGGGACAGCGAGACCTATGGCTACACCTTC.

The chain joins TRBV3-1 (or the pseudogene TRBV3-2) to TRBJ1-2; 10 bases are shared with TRBD1. There are 15 residues in the CDR3. With V trimmed by 4 bases and J by 2 bases, 4 bases remained unmatched. The V gene's germline CDR1 is LGHDT and CDR2 YNNKEL (reference sequence). In nucleotides, the CDR3 is TGTGCCAGCAGCCGAGGGACAGGGGTCAACTATGGCTACACCTTC. Protein: CASSRGTGVNYGYTF.

V gene TRBV11-3 combines with J gene TRBJ1-5; 7 nucleotides line up with TRBD1. The CDR3 is made up of 15 amino acids. Germline loops: CDR1 SGHNT, CDR2 YENEEA. J was trimmed by 1 base and V by 5 bases; bases with no gene match: 5. The CDR3 reads CASSPDRHSNQPQHF. CDR3 nucleotides: TGTGCCAGCAGCCCGGACAGGCACAGCAATCAGCCCCAGCATTTT.

The J gene is TRBJ2-1, the V gene TRBV6-6, with D possibly TRBD1 on 6 matching bases. The CDR3 has 13 amino acids. V lost 11 bases and J lost 3, with 14 bases in between. Germline V gene lookup returns CDR1 MNHNY and CDR2 SVGAGI (reference sequence). This CDR3 reads CAGSQGFYNEQFF. DNA for the CDR3: TGTGCCGGTTCACAGGGATTCTACAATGAGCAGTTCTTC.

This clone was detected only once. CDR3: CSASEQGVGTEAFF. The DNA of the CDR3 is TGCAGTGCTAGTGAACAGGGTGTGGGCACTGAAGCTTTCTTT. The chain is built from TRBV20-1 and TRBJ1-1; perhaps TRBD1 as D (6 bases). V lost 3 bases and J lost 4, with 15 bases in between. The CDR3 is 14 amino acids. Germline CDR1 is DFQATT and CDR2 is SNEGSKA (reference sequence).

The chain joins TRBV2 to TRBJ2-1; the D gene is possibly TRBD2 (5 bases). The CDR3 runs 16 residues. CDR1 and CDR2 (germline): SNHLY, FYNNEI. V was shortened by 1 base and J by 8 bases, with 18 bases between the two germline ends. The CDR3 sequence is CASSEEGLSSSHEQFF. The CDR3 region has the DNA TGTGCCAGCAGTGAAGAGGGCTTGTCTAGCTCGCATGAGCAGTTCTTC.

The V gene is TRBV6-5, the J gene TRBJ2-2; 9 nucleotides match TRBD1. The germline gives CDR1 MNHEY, CDR2 SVGAGI. The CDR3 sequence is 15 residues long. The trim removed 9 bases at V and 1 base at J, leaving 6 bases unmatched. Here the CDR3 DNA reads TGTGCCAGTATTTCGGGACAGGGGAACACCGGGGAGCTGTTTTTT. Amino acids: CASISGQGNTGELFF.

The chain uses TRBV5-1 and TRBJ2-5, with 7 bases identical to TRBD2. The CDR3 is 13 residues long. Germline V gene sequence: CDR1 SGHRS, CDR2 YFSETQ. V shed 4 bases and J 4 bases; nucleotides not matched to a gene: 4. DNA of the CDR3: TGCGCCAGCAGCGGTAGGGAGGGAGAGACCCAGTACTTC. It codes for CASSGREGETQYF.

This clone appeared a single time. This chain connects TRBV4-2 to TRBJ2-5; 7 positions match TRBD2. Trimming took 3 bases from V and 2 from J; bases not matched to a gene: 6. Germline V lookup: CDR1 LGHNA, CDR2 YNFKEQ. The CDR3 totals 15 residues. CDR3 DNA sequence: TGTGCCAGCAGCCACGACCGGGACTATCAAGAGACCCAGTACTTC. Its protein product is CASSHDRDYQETQYF.

The J gene is TRBJ2-2, the V gene TRBV3-1 (or the pseudogene TRBV3-2); no reliable D call. The germline V gene encodes CDR1 LGHDT and CDR2 YNNKEL (reference sequence). The CDR3 totals 12 residues. V gave up 4 bases and J gave up 5 bases, with 5 bases separating them. The CDR3 nucleotides read TGTGCCAGCAGCCTCATGACCGGGGAGCTGTTTTTT. Its translation is CASSLMTGELFF.

This sequence joins TRBV30 and TRBJ2-1, with TRBD2 matching over 8 bases. The germline gives CDR1 GTSNPN, CDR2 SVGIG (reference sequence). V lost 5 bases, J lost 7 bases, and 13 bases stayed unmatched. There are 15 residues in the CDR3. CDR3 nucleotide sequence: TGTGCCTGGCGGGGGGGCGGATTTCTTAGGAATGAGCAGTTCTTC. It yields the protein CAWRGGGFLRNEQFF. The variable domain in full, with the rest retrieved from reference TRBV30 and TRBJ2-1, is SQTIHQWPATLVQPVGSPLSLECTVEGTSNPNLYWYRQAAGRGLQLLFYSVGIGQISSEVPQNLSASRPQDRQFILSSKKLLLSDSGFYLCAWRGGGFLRNEQFFGPGTRLTVL.

This clone was seen just once. The chain links TRBV5-1 to TRBJ2-3; possible D gene TRBD1, 5 bases. Per germline, CDR1 SGHRS and CDR2 YFSETQ. The CDR3 is 15 residues long. The V end lost 0 bases, the J end lost 4 bases, and 12 bases lay between the germline ends. As DNA, the CDR3 is TGCGCCAGCAGCTTGGACGTTGGGGCTGCAGATACGCAGTATTTT. This gives the protein CASSLDVGAADTQYF.